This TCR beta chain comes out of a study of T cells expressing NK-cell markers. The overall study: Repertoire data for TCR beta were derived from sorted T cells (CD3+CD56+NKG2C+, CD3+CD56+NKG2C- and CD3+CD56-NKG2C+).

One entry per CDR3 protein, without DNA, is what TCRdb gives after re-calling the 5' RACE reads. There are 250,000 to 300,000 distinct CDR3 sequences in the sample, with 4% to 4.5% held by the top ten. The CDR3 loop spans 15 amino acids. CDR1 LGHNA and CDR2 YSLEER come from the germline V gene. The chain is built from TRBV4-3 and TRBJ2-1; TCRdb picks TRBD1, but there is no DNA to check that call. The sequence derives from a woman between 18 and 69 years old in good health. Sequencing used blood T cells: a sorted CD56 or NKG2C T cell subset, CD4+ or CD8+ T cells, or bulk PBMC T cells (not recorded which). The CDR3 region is CASSLKMGAGLEQFF.